These 8 T cell receptor beta chains originate from one sample sequenced in a study of blood T cell repertoires in COVID-19 (dated by TCRdb to about 2020). Library preparation used the immunoSEQ multiplex PCR assay. TCRdb took over this immuneACCESS table, retaining in-frame rearrangements with V and J assigned. Such tables are incomplete; in checked studies, under half of the missing clones stem from an unresolved V gene, and the remainder is unexplained. For this sample there are about 220,000 clones; over 80% appear just once. 5.5% to 7.5% of the sample goes to the ten largest clones. The sample taken for sequencing was PBMCs or T cells enriched from blood (not recorded which). The receptors shown here come from a woman between 35 and 50 years old who had recovered from COVID-19.

The chain links TRBV11-3 to TRBJ2-1; 7 bases line up with TRBD1. From germline, CDR1 is SGHNT and CDR2 YENEEA. V shed 5 bases and J 4 bases; nucleotides not matched to a gene: 2. This CDR3 region has 13 residues. CDR3 in amino acids: CASSQQGYNEQFF. The CDR3 DNA follows: TGTGCCAGCAGCCAACAGGGGTACAATGAGCAGTTCTTC.

The V and J genes are TRBV7-9 and TRBJ2-1; the D gene is possibly TRBD1 (5 bases). V was pared by 5 bases and J by 10 bases, with 18 bases between. The length of the CDR3 is 14 residues. In germline, CDR1 is SEHNR, CDR2 FQNEAQ (reference sequence). The CDR3 DNA is TGTGCCAGCAGCGCACTCCTCGGACATCGGGAGCAGTTCTTC. Translation gives CASSALLGHREQFF.

In the case of this clone: The junction departs from the called germline gene at one end, perhaps through a read error. The chain carries TRBV10-3 and TRBJ1-2; TRBD1 aligns across 9 bases. In germline, CDR1 is ENHRY, CDR2 SYGVKD. CDR3 length: 15 residues. CDR3 bases: TGTGCCACCAGTCGAGAACTACAGGGGGCCTATGGCTACACCTTC. Translation gives CATSRELQGAYGYTF.

This sequence joins TRBV6-2 or TRBV6-3 and TRBJ2-3; D is unresolved. The germline V and J ends were trimmed by 0 bases and 2 bases, with 12 bases remaining between them. The CDR3 loop spans 16 amino acids. Germline loops: CDR1 MNHEY, CDR2 SVGEGT. The CDR3 protein is CASSYSPDLPTDTQYF. In DNA form, the CDR3 reads TGTGCCAGCAGTTACTCTCCCGACTTACCCACAGATACGCAGTATTTT.

V gene TRBV9 combines with J gene TRBJ1-2, with 8 positions matching TRBD1. The V segment lost 4 bases and the J segment 2 bases; nucleotides outside the gene matches: 4. Germline V CDR1 and CDR2: SGDLS, YYNGEE. This CDR3 is 14 amino acids long. For the CDR3, the DNA is TGTGCCAGCAGCCTCAGGGACAGGAACTATGGCTACACCTTC. Protein sequence: CASSLRDRNYGYTF.

V gene TRBV11-3 combines with J gene TRBJ2-5; 10 positions agree with TRBD2. The CDR3 has 13 amino acids. CDR1 is SGHNT and CDR2 is YENEEA in the germline V gene. After removal of 5 bases from V and 7 bases from J, the junction contained 4 bases not matched to a gene. The CDR3 here is CASSPSGRGTQYF. The DNA of the CDR3 is TGTGCCAGCAGCCCAAGCGGGAGGGGGACCCAGTACTTC.

The chain combines TRBV28 with TRBJ2-1; 8 nucleotides agree with TRBD1. The CDR3 sequence is 15 residues long. With 6 bases clipped from V and 4 bases from J, the junction kept 8 bases outside the gene matches. The germline V gene has CDR1 MDHEN and CDR2 SYDVKM. CDR3 loop: CASSPQGARYNEQFF. CDR3 DNA: TGTGCCAGCAGCCCCCAGGGGGCAAGATACAATGAGCAGTTCTTC.

This rearrangement joins TRBV21-1 to TRBJ1-6; TRBD1 is the table's D call, not checked against the DNA. TRBV21-1 is a recognized pseudogene. The CDR3 length is 16 residues. CDR3 sequence: CASSNGSAGNNSPLHF. For the CDR3, the DNA is TGTGCCAGCAGCAATGGTTCGGCAGGTAACAATTCACCCCTCCACTTT.